These 8 T cell receptor beta chains share one sample of origin, sequenced in a study of T cell clonality in common variable immunodeficiency. Sequencing used immunoSEQ multiplex PCR; TCRdb keeps in-frame clones, though not all of them. The specimen's table records some 16,000 clones. Study observations and caveats: Fewer deletions and N-nucleotide insertions were reportedly seen in common variable immunodeficiency TCR beta sequences.

No cognate antigen is known for these TCRs. Input material: peripheral blood mononuclear cells. All receptors come from a human donor with common variable immunodeficiency.

Worth noting for this clone: The sequenced fragment ends 3 residues before the CDR3 boundary, so the rest is inferred from the germline J gene. This sequence joins TRBV20-1 and TRBJ2-5, with 11 nucleotides matching TRBD2. This CDR3 has 16 residues. CDR1 is DFQATT and CDR2 is SNEGSKA in the germline V gene (reference sequence). V shed 6 bases and J 5 bases; nucleotides not matched to a gene: 14. CDR3: CSAPLLAGGPTETQYF. CDR3 DNA (partial): TGCAGTGCACCCCTATTAGCGGGGGGGCCGACGGAGACC.

The CDR3 bases that were read are TGTGCCAGCAGCTCCGGACTCCAATACACTGAA. This encodes CASSSGLQYTE. The complete CDR3 protein is CASSSGLQYTEAFF. The chain has TRBV12-3 or TRBV12-4 and TRBJ1-1; unclear D gene. The CDR3 end lies 3 residues beyond the end of the read and is filled in from the germline J gene. The CDR3 extends over 14 amino acids. V was cut by 6 bases and J by 3 bases, with 14 bases left in between.

As regards this clone: From the germline J gene comes the end of the CDR3, since the read stops 3 residues before it. V gene TRBV24-1 combines with J gene TRBJ2-2; 12 nucleotides agree with TRBD2. The length of the CDR3 is 17 residues. Germline V gives CDR1 KGHDR, CDR2 SFDVKD. V shed 0 bases and J 7 bases; nucleotides not matched to a gene: 5. CDR3 residues: CATSDLKTSGSVGELFF. CDR3 DNA (partial): TGTGCCACCAGTGATTTGAAGACTAGCGGGAGTGTCGGGGAG.

A remark on this clone: Sequencing ends 3 residues short of the CDR3 end; the germline J gene provides the rest. The gene calls are TRBV7-2 and TRBJ2-4, with TRBD1 matching over 10 bases. The junction had 4 bases not matched to a gene; V was cut back by 5 bases and J by 6 bases. There are 14 residues in the CDR3. Germline loops: CDR1 SGHTA, CDR2 FQGNSA. The CDR3 sequence: CASSTRQGANIQYF. The sequenced part of the CDR3 DNA is TGTGCCAGCAGCACGCGACAGGGGGCAAACATT.

On this clone: The read terminates 3 residues before the CDR3 end, so the remaining end is supplied by the germline J gene. The V call is TRBV19, the J call TRBJ1-1; 9 positions agree with TRBD1. The germline V gene encodes CDR1 LNHDA and CDR2 SQIVND (reference sequence). This CDR3 region has 13 residues. The CDR3 loop is CASRGGGQGLAFF. Incomplete CDR3 DNA: TGTGCCAGTAGGGGAGGGGGACAGGGTTTA.

As for this clone: The CDR3 end falls 3 residues outside the read, so it is completed with the germline J gene. V is TRBV18 and J is TRBJ2-5, with D tentatively TRBD1 (6 bases). This CDR3 is 14 amino acids long. Trimming removed 2 bases at V and 7 bases at J, with 14 bases between. The V gene's germline CDR1 is KGHSH and CDR2 LQKENI. The covered CDR3 bases are TGTGCCAGCTCACCAGGGCTCGAAGGGGGGACC. It encodes CASSPGLEGGT. The entire CDR3 sequence reads CASSPGLEGGTQYF.

This clone is called medium-sized based on its frequency. The read terminates 3 residues before the CDR3 end, so the remaining end is supplied by the germline J gene. This chain links TRBV18 with TRBJ2-1; no clear D. CDR1 KGHSH and CDR2 LQKENI come from the germline V gene. This CDR3 region has 13 residues. Trimming left V 8 bases short and J 5 bases short, with 13 bases between. The CDR3 bases that were read are TGTGCCAGCCGGAGTTACGCGGACAATGAG. Translating gives CASRSYADNE. The full-length CDR3 reads as CASRSYADNEQFF.

Turning to this clone: Read sequence stops 3 residues before the CDR3 end, and the germline J gene provides the missing end. The J gene is TRBJ2-5, the V gene TRBV29-1; 11 bases fit TRBD1. Trimming removed 4 bases from V and 0 bases from J; junction bases left unmatched: 4. In germline, CDR1 is SQVTM, CDR2 ANQGSEA. The CDR3 contains 15 residues. CDR3 DNA, as far as it was read: TGCAGCGTTGGGGGACAGGGGGGTTACCAAGAGACC. Translating it yields CSVGGQGGYQET. The CDR3 in its entirety is CSVGGQGGYQETQYF.